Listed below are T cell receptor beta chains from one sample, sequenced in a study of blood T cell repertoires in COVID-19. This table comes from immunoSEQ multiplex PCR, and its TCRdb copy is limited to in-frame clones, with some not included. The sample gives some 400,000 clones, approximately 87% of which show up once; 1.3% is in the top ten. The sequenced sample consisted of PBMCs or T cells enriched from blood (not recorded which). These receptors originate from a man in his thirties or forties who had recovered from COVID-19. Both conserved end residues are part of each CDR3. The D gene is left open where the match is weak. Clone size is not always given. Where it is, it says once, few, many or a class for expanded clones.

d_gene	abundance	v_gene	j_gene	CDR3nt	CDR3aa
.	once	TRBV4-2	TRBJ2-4	TGTGCCAGCAGCCAAGGCGGGGAAAACATTCAGTACTTC	CASSQGGENIQYF
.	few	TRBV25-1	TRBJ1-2	TGTGCCAGTTCTAGTAGCTATGGCTACACCTTC	CASSSSYGYTF
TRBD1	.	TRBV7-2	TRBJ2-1	TGTGCCAGCAGCCACAGTCGGGACAGAATTGAGCAGTTCTTC	CASSHSRDRIEQFF
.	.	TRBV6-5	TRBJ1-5	TGTGCCAGCAGTCCACAGGCGCCTAGAAATCAGCCCCAGCATTTT	CASSPQAPRNQPQHF
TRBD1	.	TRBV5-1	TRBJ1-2	TGCGCCAGCAGCTTGGCTGGGCGGGACAGGGCGTTTGGTGGCTACACCTTC	CASSLAGRDRAFGGYTF
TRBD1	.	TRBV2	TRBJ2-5	TGTGCCAGCAATAGGGACAGTCAAGAGACCCAGTACTTC	CASNRDSQETQYF
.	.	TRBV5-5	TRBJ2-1	TGTGCCAGCAGCCCCTGGGGGCCCTCCTACAATGAGCAGTTCTTC	CASSPWGPSYNEQFF
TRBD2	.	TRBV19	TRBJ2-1	TGTGCCAGTAGGCAGGACGGCGGGGGATACAATGAGCAGTTCTTC	CASRQDGGGYNEQFF
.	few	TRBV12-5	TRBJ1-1	TGTGCTAGTGGTTTGCGGGTGAACACTGAAGCTTTCTTT	CASGLRVNTEAFF
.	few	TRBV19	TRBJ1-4	TGTGCCAGTAGCCCCACGGGGGGAGGCGAAAAACTGTTTTTT	CASSPTGGGEKLFF
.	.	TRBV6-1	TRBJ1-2	TGTGCCAGCAGTGAAATGGGGGGGCAAGACTATGGCTACACCTTC	CASSEMGGQDYGYTF
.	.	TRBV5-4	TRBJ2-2	TGTGCCAGCAGCCTGGGACTGGAACTAAACACCGGGGAGCTGTTTTTT	CASSLGLELNTGELFF
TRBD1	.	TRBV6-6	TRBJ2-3	TGTGCCAGCAACCAGGGGGCGAGAACGACAGATACGCAGTATTTT	CASNQGARTTDTQYF
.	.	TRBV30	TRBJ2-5	TGTGCCCGGGGAAAGGGACTCCAAGAGACCCAGTACTTC	CARGKGLQETQYF
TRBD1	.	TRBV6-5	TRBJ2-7	TGTGCCAGCAGCGAGGGACAGGGTTGGTCCTACGAGCAGTACTTC	CASSEGQGWSYEQYF
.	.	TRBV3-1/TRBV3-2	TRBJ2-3	TGTGCCAGCAGCCCTCAGGGGACCGACACGCAGTATTTT	CASSPQGTDTQYF
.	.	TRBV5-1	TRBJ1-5	TGCGCCAGCAGCTTGGGTGGGGCGGGAAATCAGCCCCAGCATTTT	CASSLGGAGNQPQHF